One sample yielded the 32 T cell receptor beta chains listed below, sequenced in a study of Ad26.COV2.S vaccination and SARS-CoV-2 variants (dated by TCRdb to about 2021). The meaning of the sample's treatment or condition label: over 15 received Ad26.COV2.S at low or high dose, single or two shots; several received placebo; per-sample allocation not given. For vaccine and placebo recipients, repertoires were sequenced using samples collected on day 63 after the first injection. Library construction relied on the immunoSEQ multiplex PCR assay. This is the immuneACCESS table as TCRdb keeps it, with only in-frame sequences that have V and J called. A part of the clones is gone; compared with another copy, unresolved V genes explain less than half, and the rest is unexplained. The sample has under 400,000 clones on record, more than 75% of them singletons. The ten top clones hold roughly 3.1% of the sample.

The sequenced sample was peripheral blood, obtained in a trial of Ad26.COV2.S vaccine versus placebo. The receptors here all came from a person between 18 and 65 years old who received the Ad26.COV2.S COVID-19 vaccine or a placebo.

The chain combines TRBV12-5 with TRBJ1-1; no clear D. This CDR3 region has 15 residues. Germline V gene lookup returns CDR1 LGHNT and CDR2 FRNRAP. Deletions cut 0 bases from V and 1 base from J, with 9 bases between. Here the CDR3 DNA reads TGTGCTAGTGGTTTGGTCGTGGGAAGGAACACTGAAGCTTTCTTT. This translates into CASGLVVGRNTEAFF.

As for this clone: The sample has other DNA sequences that encode this CDR3 too. The chain carries TRBV12-3 or TRBV12-4 and TRBJ1-6; D is perhaps TRBD1 (5 bases). The CDR3 is 13 residues long. V was cut by 3 bases and J by 10 bases, with 10 bases left in between. The CDR3 loop is CASSLGGDSPLHF. In nucleotides, the CDR3 is TGTGCCAGCAGTTTGGGTGGGGACTCACCCCTCCACTTT.

V usage is TRBV20-1 and J usage is TRBJ1-6; no definite D call. This CDR3 spans 10 amino acids. V was shortened by 2 bases and J by 11 bases, with 4 bases between the two germline ends. CDR1 and CDR2 (germline): DFQATT, SNEGSKA (reference sequence). CDR3 in DNA: TGCAGTGCTAGAAGTACACCCCTCCACTTT. It codes for CSARSTPLHF.

In its sample, this clone was seen a few times. The rearrangement links TRBV4-3 to TRBJ1-5; D unresolved. CDR1 LGHNA and CDR2 YSLEER come from the germline V gene. V was shortened by 0 bases and J by 1 base, with 10 bases between the two germline ends. This CDR3 has 16 residues. The CDR3 DNA is TGCGCCAGCAGCCAAGATTGGACGGCAAGCAATCAGCCCCAGCATTTT. Its translation: CASSQDWTASNQPQHF.

The chain uses TRBV11-2 and TRBJ2-7; D gene unclear. Per germline, CDR1 SGHAT and CDR2 FQNNGV. The CDR3 extends over 15 amino acids. The germline V and J ends were trimmed by 3 bases and 0 bases, with 12 bases remaining between them. CDR3 region: CASSLNRVSSYEQYF. DNA of the CDR3: TGTGCCAGCAGCTTGAACAGAGTTAGCTCCTACGAGCAGTACTTC. Using reference TRBV11-2 and TRBJ2-7 for the parts outside the CDR3, the full variable domain is EAGVAQSPRYKIIEKRQSVAFWCNPISGHATLYWYQQILGQGPKLLIQFQNNGVVDDSQLPKDRFSAERLKGVDSTLKIQPAKLEDSAVYLCASSLNRVSSYEQYFGPGTRLTVT.

The CDR3 here is CASSLGLDYEQYF. The CDR3 region has the DNA TGCGCCAGCAGCTTGGGACTAGACTACGAGCAGTACTTC. This chain connects TRBV5-1 to TRBJ2-7; a possible D gene is TRBD2 (6 bases). The V gene lost 0 bases and the J gene lost 3 bases, with 7 bases spanning the gap. From germline, CDR1 is SGHRS and CDR2 YFSETQ. The CDR3 contains 13 residues. Complete variable domain (other parts from reference TRBV5-1 and TRBJ2-7): KAGVTQTPRYLIKTRGQQVTLSCSPISGHRSVSWYQQTPGQGLQFLFEYFSETQRNKGNFPGRFSGRQFSNSRSEMNVSTLELGDSALYLCASSLGLDYEQYFGPGTRLTVT.

The chain uses TRBV30 and TRBJ1-2; D ambiguous. Trimming shortened V by 3 bases and J by 0 bases, and 11 bases separated the two germline ends. Germline V CDR1 and CDR2: GTSNPN, SVGIG (reference sequence). This CDR3 spans 14 amino acids. CDR3 amino acids: CAWSPESANYGYTF. The CDR3 nucleotides read TGTGCCTGGAGCCCGGAGTCTGCTAACTATGGCTACACCTTC.

The chain is built from TRBV3-1 (or the pseudogene TRBV3-2) and TRBJ1-6; TRBD1 is a possible D gene (6 bases). The CDR3 loop spans 13 amino acids. Germline loops: CDR1 LGHDT, CDR2 YNNKEL (reference sequence). V was cut by 4 bases and J by 7 bases, with 8 bases left in between. CDR3 coding DNA: TGTGCCAGCAGCCCGACAGGAAATTCACCCCTCCACTTT. Encoded protein: CASSPTGNSPLHF.

V and J are TRBV7-8 and TRBJ2-3; weak D call: TRBD2 (6 bases). CDR1 SGHVS and CDR2 FQNEAQ come from the germline V gene. V was cut by 2 bases and J by 6 bases, with 18 bases left in between. The CDR3 loop spans 16 amino acids. The CDR3 region is CASSLKNMGGDDTQYF. The CDR3 nucleotides read TGTGCCAGCAGCTTAAAGAACATGGGCGGGGACGATACGCAGTATTTT.

This rearrangement joins TRBV5-8 to TRBJ1-2; D gene unclear. V lost 4 bases and J lost 2, with 9 bases in between. The V gene's germline CDR1 is SGHTS and CDR2 YDEGEE. The CDR3 is 13 residues long. CDR3 sequence reads: CASSRGLNYGYTF. The CDR3 nucleotides are TGTGCCAGCAGCCGAGGACTAAACTATGGCTACACCTTC.

This clone was found once. This chain joins TRBV7-3 and TRBJ2-7, with D perhaps given as TRBD1 or TRBD2 (6 bases each). This CDR3 is 15 amino acids long. V lost 1 base, J lost 6 bases, and 16 bases lay in between. Germline values: CDR1 SGHTA, CDR2 FQGTGA. This CDR3 is CASSLNGGGIAEQYF. Here the CDR3 DNA reads TGTGCCAGCAGCTTAAACGGGGGCGGGATTGCCGAGCAGTACTTC.

The V call is TRBV6-2 or TRBV6-3, the J call TRBJ2-2, with 7 bases that match TRBD2. J gave up 4 bases and V 0 bases, and 5 bases lay outside the gene matches. The germline V gene has CDR1 MNHEY and CDR2 SVGEGT. The CDR3 has 16 residues. CDR3 protein: CASSYSGGGPTGELFF. In DNA, the CDR3 is TGTGCCAGCAGTTACTCGGGGGGGGGACCCACCGGGGAGCTGTTTTTT.

The table lists this clone with a count of one. The V gene is TRBV5-1, the J gene TRBJ2-1; D not certain. V was cut by 0 bases and J by 5 bases, with 6 bases left in between. This CDR3 comprises 13 residues. Germline CDR1 reads SGHRS; CDR2 reads YFSETQ. The CDR3 DNA is TGCGCCAGCAGCTTGGACTCAAACAATGAGCAGTTCTTC. Translated: CASSLDSNNEQFF.

The rearrangement joins TRBV13 to TRBJ2-1; TRBD2 aligns across 13 bases. Per the germline V gene, CDR1 is PRHDT and CDR2 is FYEKMQ (reference sequence). Germline trimming cut 2 bases from V and 7 bases from J; bases unmatched to any gene: 2. This CDR3 has 15 amino acids. CDR3 coding DNA: TGTGCCAGCAGCTTACAACTAGCGGGGGGGAATGAGCAGTTCTTC. As protein: CASSLQLAGGNEQFF. The full variable domain, rest sourced from reference TRBV13 and TRBJ2-1, is AAGVIQSPRHLIKEKRETATLKCYPIPRHDTVYWYQQGPGQDPQFLISFYEKMQSDKGSIPDRFSAQQFSDYHSELNMSSLELGDSALYFCASSLQLAGGNEQFFGPGTRLTVL.

The CDR3 here is CASSPRGTGDQPQHF. The CDR3 nucleotides are TGTGCCAGCTCACCACGCGGGACAGGGGATCAGCCCCAGCATTTT. The chain has TRBV18 and TRBJ1-5, with 10 bases identical to TRBD1. J gave up 5 bases and V 1 base, and 2 bases lay outside the gene matches. The CDR3 has 15 amino acids. In germline, CDR1 is KGHSH, CDR2 LQKENI.

The chain couples TRBV5-1 to TRBJ1-2, with D perhaps TRBD1 (5 bases). Looked up from germline, CDR1 is SGHRS and CDR2 is YFSETQ. This CDR3 comprises 15 residues. V was cut by 4 bases and J by 0 bases, with 13 bases left in between. As DNA, the CDR3 is TGCGCCAGCAGCCACACGGGGGGTCCTAACTATGGCTACACCTTC. Its translation is CASSHTGGPNYGYTF.

V usage is TRBV4-1 and J usage is TRBJ2-5; no definite D call. CDR1 is MGHRA and CDR2 is YSYEKL in the germline V gene. CDR3 length: 13 amino acids. Trimming shortened V by 2 bases and J by 3 bases, and 7 bases separated the two germline ends. CDR3 nucleotide sequence: TGCGCCAGCAGCCAAAGGACGGAAGAGACCCAGTACTTC. Translation: CASSQRTEETQYF.

The CDR3 DNA reads as TGTGCCAGCAGCGCCGGACAGGGCAATCCCTATGGCTACACCTTC. Residues: CASSAGQGNPYGYTF. The rearrangement uses TRBV9 and TRBJ1-2; 8 nucleotides match TRBD1. The trim removed 3 bases at V and 4 bases at J, leaving 8 bases unmatched. Germline V lookup: CDR1 SGDLS, CDR2 YYNGEE. The CDR3 is made up of 15 amino acids.

This sequence joins TRBV28 and TRBJ1-1; 7 nucleotides line up with TRBD1. The CDR3 runs 15 residues. The V gene end was trimmed by 6 bases and the J gene end by 5 bases; junction bases not matched to a gene: 12. Germline values: CDR1 MDHEN, CDR2 SYDVKM. CDR3: CASSPNRQGRTEAFF. The CDR3 bases are TGTGCCAGCAGCCCTAACCGACAGGGTAGGACTGAAGCTTTCTTT.

The table lists this clone with a count of one. CDR3 nucleotides: TGTGCCATCAGTAAACTAGCGCCTAGCACAGATACGCAGTATTTT. It yields the protein CAISKLAPSTDTQYF. The chain is built from TRBV10-3 and TRBJ2-3; 7 nucleotides line up with TRBD2. Germline trimming cut 5 bases from V and 0 bases from J; bases unmatched to any gene: 5. This CDR3 comprises 15 residues. Per the germline V gene, CDR1 is ENHRY and CDR2 is SYGVKD.

Here the CDR3 reads CASSQDIEAFF. CDR3 coding DNA: TGTGCCAGCAGCCAAGATATAGAAGCTTTCTTT. The genes are TRBV3-1 (or the pseudogene TRBV3-2) and TRBJ1-1; D gene ambiguous. Germline-derived CDR1 and CDR2 are LGHDT and YNNKEL (reference sequence). CDR3 length: 11 residues. Trimming took 0 bases from V and 8 from J, leaving 4 bases between them.

This chain links TRBV6-5 with TRBJ2-7; no clear D. The CDR3 is 15 residues long. Germline CDR1 is MNHEY and CDR2 is SVGAGI. Trimming removed 10 bases from V and 2 bases from J, with 21 bases in between. The CDR3 region has the DNA TGTGCCATCCCCGACCCGCCAACCGGTACCTACGAGCAGTACTTC. It codes for CAIPDPPTGTYEQYF.

In regard to this clone: The identical CDR3 is also encoded by other nucleotide sequences in the sample. This rearrangement joins TRBV30 to TRBJ2-3; D gene uncertain. V was trimmed by 0 bases and J by 6 bases, leaving 4 bases between them. Germline CDR1 GTSNPN, CDR2 SVGIG (reference sequence). CDR3 length: 11 amino acids. DNA for the CDR3: TGTGCCTGGAGTGTTGGGGATACGCAGTATTTT. Encoded protein: CAWSVGDTQYF.

The gene calls are TRBV6-2 or TRBV6-3 and TRBJ1-2; D not resolved. This CDR3 is built from 14 residues. Trimming took off 0 bases at V and 1 base at J, with 6 bases between the two ends. Germline CDR1 MNHEY, CDR2 SVGEGT. In nucleotides, the CDR3 is TGTGCCAGCAGTTACTCGGGCAGTAACTATGGCTACACCTTC. Translated: CASSYSGSNYGYTF.

The genes are TRBV3-1 (or the pseudogene TRBV3-2) and TRBJ1-2; 12 bases are a match to TRBD1. Germline-derived CDR1 and CDR2 are LGHDT and YNNKEL (reference sequence). J gave up 8 bases and V 6 bases, and 4 bases lay outside the gene matches. The CDR3 consists of 13 residues. CDR3 sequence (DNA): TGTGCCAGCAGAGGGACAGGGGGCGAGGGCTACACCTTC. Translated, it gives CASRGTGGEGYTF.

This clone has a handful of counts. The chain couples TRBV10-1 to TRBJ1-4; no clear D gene. The CDR3 totals 15 residues. V lost 3 bases to trimming and J lost 4 bases, with 12 bases between them. Germline V gene sequence: CDR1 WNHNN, CDR2 SYGVQD (reference sequence). The DNA for the CDR3 is TGCGCCAGCAGTGATCGGTGGCAGTTTAATGAAAAACTGTTTTTT. Translating gives CASSDRWQFNEKLFF.

V is TRBV6-6 and J is TRBJ2-3, with D perhaps matching TRBD1 (5 bases). CDR1 and CDR2 (germline): MNHNY, SVGAGI (reference sequence). The length of the CDR3 is 16 residues. Between the trimmed V and J ends, which lost 5 bases and 0 bases, there was a span of 15 bases. The CDR3 is CASSQLGHGSTDTQYF. CDR3 nucleotide sequence: TGTGCCAGCAGTCAGTTGGGGCACGGCAGCACAGATACGCAGTATTTT.

V usage is TRBV19 and J usage is TRBJ2-5; TRBD1 matches 7 bases. V shed 6 bases and J 2 bases; nucleotides not matched to a gene: 15. Looked up from germline, CDR1 is LNHDA and CDR2 is SQIVND (reference sequence). The CDR3 length is 17 residues. CDR3 region: CASSAQGMTGPQETQYF. DNA of the CDR3: TGTGCCAGTAGCGCCCAGGGGATGACAGGGCCTCAAGAGACCCAGTACTTC.

Details on this clone: This sample also contains other DNA sequences that code for the same CDR3. V is TRBV13 and J is TRBJ2-7; D not resolved. V was trimmed by 2 bases and J by 4 bases, leaving 6 bases between them. The length of the CDR3 is 12 residues. In germline, CDR1 is PRHDT, CDR2 FYEKMQ (reference sequence). CDR3 bases: TGTGCCAGCAGCTTACGTGGGTACGAGCAGTACTTC. This gives the protein CASSLRGYEQYF. Using reference TRBV13 and TRBJ2-7 for the parts outside the CDR3, the full variable domain is AAGVIQSPRHLIKEKRETATLKCYPIPRHDTVYWYQQGPGQDPQFLISFYEKMQSDKGSIPDRFSAQQFSDYHSELNMSSLELGDSALYFCASSLRGYEQYFGPGTRLTVT.

The chain is built from TRBV5-4 and TRBJ2-7, with 9 bases aligning to TRBD2. Germline CDR1 is SGHNT and CDR2 is YYREEE (reference sequence). The trim removed 0 bases at V and 3 bases at J, leaving 4 bases unmatched. The CDR3 has 15 amino acids. The CDR3: CASSLEAGGSYEQYF. CDR3 DNA: TGTGCCAGCAGCTTGGAAGCGGGGGGCAGCTACGAGCAGTACTTC.

This clone was recorded once. This chain joins TRBV9 and TRBJ1-6; 12 bases map to TRBD1. The CDR3 is 18 residues long. V shed 3 bases, J shed 1 base, and the junction held 5 bases outside the gene matches. Germline lookup yields CDR1 SGDLS and CDR2 YYNGEE. The CDR3, as DNA: TGTGCCAGCAGCGCCGGGACAGGGGGCCGGTCCTATAATTCACCCCTCCACTTT. This encodes CASSAGTGGRSYNSPLHF.

The genes are TRBV7-3 and TRBJ2-5; 7 bases match TRBD2. CDR1 and CDR2 (germline): SGHTA, FQGTGA. V was pared by 4 bases and J by 3 bases, with 8 bases of the junction left unmatched. CDR3 length: 15 amino acids. CDR3 loop: CASSSGGTPEETQYF. The CDR3 coding sequence is TGTGCCAGCAGCTCCGGGGGGACCCCTGAAGAGACCCAGTACTTC.